The 14 T cell receptor beta chains reported below all come from one sample, sequenced in a study of cytomegalovirus exposure and HLA in healthy donors. Using immunoSEQ multiplex PCR, the repertoire was profiled, and TCRdb retains in-frame clones only, with some absent. The repertoire holds 130,000 to 150,000 clones, about 90% seen once, with roughly 3% in the top ten. Material for sequencing was PBMCs. Source of these receptors: a man aged 18 to 29 in good health and CMV-seronegative.

The chain is built from TRBV19 and TRBJ1-1, with D possibly being TRBD1 (5 bases). The CDR3 has 16 residues. CDR1 is LNHDA and CDR2 is SQIVND in the germline V gene (reference sequence). With 2 bases removed from V and 0 bases from J, the gap between germline ends came to 13 bases. CDR3 sequence: CASSISDSYMNTEAFF. In DNA form, the CDR3 reads TGTGCCAGTAGTATATCTGACAGTTACATGAACACTGAAGCTTTCTTT.

This chain joins TRBV5-8 and TRBJ1-2, with 9 bases aligning to TRBD1. The CDR3 runs to 14 residues. Unmatched junction bases numbered 6, after V lost 5 bases and J lost 4 bases. Germline assignment: CDR1 SGHTS and CDR2 YDEGEE. CDR3 sequence: CASSRDREFYGYTF. The DNA of the CDR3 is TGTGCCAGCAGTCGGGACAGGGAGTTCTATGGCTACACCTTC.

The V call is TRBV5-4, the J call TRBJ1-1, with 7 nucleotides matching TRBD1. The CDR3 runs 15 residues. V was clipped by 3 bases and J by 6 bases; unmatched bases: 11. The germline CDR1 and CDR2 sequences are SGHNT and YYREEE (reference sequence). The CDR3 reads CASSSGQNQAAEAFF. The CDR3 DNA is TGTGCCAGCAGCTCGGGACAGAATCAAGCGGCTGAAGCTTTCTTT.

J is TRBJ2-1 and V is TRBV6-4, with TRBD1 identical over 8 bases. Germline V gene lookup returns CDR1 MRHNA and CDR2 SNTAGT. The CDR3 loop spans 16 amino acids. After removal of 5 bases from V and 9 bases from J, the junction contained 15 bases not matched to a gene. CDR3 coding DNA: TGTGCCAGCAGTTTAAATTCCGGGACAGGCCATCTTGAGCAGTTCTTC. Its protein product is CASSLNSGTGHLEQFF.

The J gene is TRBJ1-1, the V gene TRBV14, with D unresolved. The CDR3 length is 13 residues. In germline, CDR1 is SGHDN, CDR2 FVKESK. V shed 4 bases and J shed 6 bases, with 12 bases lying between them. CDR3 region: CASSPLPVSEAFF. The CDR3 nucleotides read TGTGCCAGCAGCCCCCTCCCCGTTTCTGAAGCTTTCTTT. Based on the CDR3 plus reference TRBV14 and TRBJ1-1, the full variable domain is EAGVTQFPSHSVIEKGQTVTLRCDPISGHDNLYWYRRVMGKEIKFLLHFVKESKQDESGMPNNRFLAERTGGTYSTLKVQPAELEDSGVYFCASSPLPVSEAFFGQGTRLTVV.

The chain combines TRBV7-2 with TRBJ2-1; the match to TRBD2 covers 15 bases. J lost 2 bases, V lost 6 bases, and 11 bases had no gene match. CDR1 is SGHTA and CDR2 is FQGNSA in the germline V gene. The CDR3 covers 19 residues. The CDR3 nucleotides are TGTGCCAGCAGGAGGACTAGCGGGAGGGCGGGAAGTACCTACAATGAGCAGTTCTTC. It yields the protein CASRRTSGRAGSTYNEQFF.

The chain joins TRBV18 to TRBJ2-6; 9 bases are shared with TRBD1. The germline V gene encodes CDR1 KGHSH and CDR2 LQKENI. The CDR3 is 19 residues long. Trimming removed 2 bases from V and 4 bases from J; junction bases left unmatched: 12. The CDR3 DNA sequence: TGTGCCAGCTCACCAACCGGGACAGGGCCCCCCAGAGGGGCCAACGTCCTGACTTTC. This translates into CASSPTGTGPPRGANVLTF.

The sample holds one count of this clone. V is TRBV4-3 and J is TRBJ2-7; tentative D call: TRBD2 (5 bases). Germline CDR1 reads LGHNA; CDR2 reads YSLEER. Deletions cut 4 bases from V and 0 bases from J, with 13 bases between. The CDR3 has 15 amino acids. The CDR3 here is CASSPGPGSSYEQYF. The CDR3 nucleotides are TGCGCCAGCAGCCCTGGGCCGGGGAGCTCCTACGAGCAGTACTTC.

The gene calls are TRBV28 and TRBJ1-2, with 8 bases aligning to TRBD1. V trimming: 3 bases; J trimming: 3 bases; junction bases outside the gene matches: 0. CDR1 and CDR2 from the germline V gene are MDHEN and SYDVKM. CDR3 length equals 13 residues. The CDR3 coding sequence is TGTGCCAGCAGTTTGGACAGGGACTATGGCTACACCTTC. It encodes CASSLDRDYGYTF.

This rearrangement joins TRBV7-2 to TRBJ2-1, with TRBD1 as a possible D gene (5 bases). The CDR3 is 13 amino acids. V lost 2 bases to trimming and J lost 8 bases, with 10 bases between them. Germline V gene data show CDR1 as SGHTA and CDR2 as FQGNSA. The CDR3 loop is CASSLSGSHEQFF. Here the CDR3 DNA reads TGTGCCAGCAGCTTATCAGGGTCCCATGAGCAGTTCTTC.

The V call is TRBV29-1, the J call TRBJ2-1, with TRBD1 matching over 7 bases. Losses at the gene ends were 6 bases for V and 1 base for J; bases not matched to a gene: 9. Germline assignment: CDR1 SQVTM and CDR2 ANQGSEA. The CDR3 has 15 amino acids. The CDR3 region has the DNA TGCAGCGTCACAAGGGGGACAGTGTCCTACAATGAGCAGTTCTTC. Amino acids: CSVTRGTVSYNEQFF.

The chain recombines TRBV2 with TRBJ2-5, with TRBD1 matching 7 bases. The length of the CDR3 is 13 residues. The germline V gene encodes CDR1 SNHLY and CDR2 FYNNEI. V shed 5 bases and J 4 bases; nucleotides not matched to a gene: 4. In nucleotides, the CDR3 is TGTGCCAGCAGTTGGGACAGCGGAGAGACCCAGTACTTC. It yields the protein CASSWDSGETQYF.

The V and J genes are TRBV5-1 and TRBJ1-5; D is possibly TRBD1 (5 bases). Between the trimmed V and J ends, which lost 2 bases and 0 bases, there was a span of 9 bases. The V gene's germline CDR1 is SGHRS and CDR2 YFSETQ. The CDR3 is 15 residues long. This chain's CDR3 is CASSFGHDSNQPQHF. The CDR3 nucleotides read TGCGCCAGCAGCTTCGGACATGATAGCAATCAGCCCCAGCATTTT.

The rearrangement links TRBV2 to TRBJ1-6; a weak D match, TRBD1 (6 bases). The CDR3 loop spans 14 amino acids. CDR1 and CDR2 (germline): SNHLY, FYNNEI. Trimming stripped 7 bases from V and 9 bases from J, with 16 bases between. CDR3 coding DNA: TGTGCCAGCACTCCATTTAGGGGGGGTTCACCCCTCCACTTT. Residues: CASTPFRGGSPLHF.